Each of the 27 T cell receptor beta chains below was sequenced from the same sample in a study of OX40 agonist ivuxolimab in advanced cancers. Data came from immunoSEQ multiplex PCR; TCRdb stores just in-frame clones and leaves some out. Of approximately 99,000 clones in the sample, 94% were seen once. The sequencing here drew on CD4+ or CD8+ T cells sorted from blood, taken in a trial of the OX40 agonist ivuxolimab. The receptors derive from an adult with an advanced solid tumor such as melanoma, head and neck, liver or kidney cancer.

This chain links TRBV4-3 with TRBJ2-2; D not resolved. V was cut by 8 bases and J by 2 bases, with 12 bases left in between. Germline loops: CDR1 LGHNA, CDR2 YSLEER. The CDR3 length is 14 residues. The CDR3 spells CASRGMSNTGELFF. The CDR3 coding sequence is TGCGCCAGCCGTGGAATGAGTAACACCGGGGAGCTGTTTTTT.

This clone has only one observation. This sequence joins TRBV27 and TRBJ1-2, with 8 bases lining up with TRBD1. Germline assignment: CDR1 MNHEY and CDR2 SMNVEV (reference sequence). The V gene end was trimmed by 1 base and the J gene end by 3 bases; junction bases not matched to a gene: 4. The CDR3 totals 15 residues. The CDR3 nucleotides are TGTGCCAGCAGTTTATATCCAGGGGGCGACTATGGCTACACCTTC. Translation: CASSLYPGGDYGYTF.

The V and J genes are TRBV10-1 and TRBJ2-2; 7 bases map to TRBD1. Germline CDR1 WNHNN, CDR2 SYGVQD (reference sequence). The CDR3 totals 13 residues. V shed 6 bases and J 7 bases; nucleotides not matched to a gene: 5. In DNA, the CDR3 is TGCGCCAGCAGCTACAGGGGTGGCGGGGAGCTGTTTTTT. Protein: CASSYRGGGELFF.

This chain connects TRBV7-9 to TRBJ1-1, with D unresolved. Trimming shortened V by 2 bases and J by 6 bases, and 7 bases separated the two germline ends. Germline loops: CDR1 SEHNR, CDR2 FQNEAQ (reference sequence). CDR3 size: 12 residues. This CDR3 reads CASSLFQSEAFF. The CDR3 region has the DNA TGTGCCAGCAGCTTATTCCAATCTGAAGCTTTCTTT.

DNA for the CDR3: TGTGCCAGCAGCTTCCCTAGCGGGAGTCGCTACGAGCAGTACTTC. This encodes CASSFPSGSRYEQYF. The V call is TRBV7-2, the J call TRBJ2-7, with TRBD2 identical over 10 bases. Losses at the gene ends were 3 bases for V and 3 bases for J; bases not matched to a gene: 5. The CDR3 runs 15 residues. Germline V CDR1 and CDR2: SGHTA, FQGNSA.

The V and J genes are TRBV7-2 and TRBJ2-2; D call uncertain. V lost 7 bases to trimming and J lost 4 bases, with 19 bases between them. This CDR3 contains 16 residues. Germline CDR1 and CDR2: SGHTA and FQGNSA. CDR3 region: CASTPRSLEFTGELFF. In DNA, the CDR3 is TGTGCCAGCACCCCCAGGAGCCTAGAGTTCACCGGGGAGCTGTTTTTT.

This clone was observed a handful of times. The J gene is TRBJ1-5, the V gene TRBV15; possibly TRBD1 for D (6 bases). CDR3 length: 17 residues. Germline assignment: CDR1 LNHNV and CDR2 YYDKDF (reference sequence). The V and J ends lost 4 bases and 1 base respectively, with 17 bases between them. The DNA for the CDR3 is TGTGCCACCAGCACGCGGGACAAGCCTAGGAGCAATCAGCCCCAGCATTTT. It yields the protein CATSTRDKPRSNQPQHF.

The chain employs TRBV5-4 and TRBJ1-2; D perhaps matches TRBD1 (5 bases). This CDR3 comprises 13 residues. Germline V gives CDR1 SGHNT, CDR2 YYREEE (reference sequence). V shed 0 bases and J shed 5 bases, with 8 bases lying between them. The CDR3 coding sequence is TGTGCCAGCAGCTTGGAACAGGCTTATGGCTACACCTTC. It yields the protein CASSLEQAYGYTF.

The genes are TRBV19 and TRBJ2-7; perhaps TRBD1 as D (5 bases). Trimming pared 6 bases from V and 8 bases from J, leaving 23 bases between. CDR3 length: 15 residues. Germline CDR1 is LNHDA and CDR2 is SQIVND (reference sequence). This CDR3 is CASSPGPAVGSKQYF. The CDR3 DNA is TGTGCCAGTAGCCCAGGGCCTGCGGTAGGTTCAAAGCAGTACTTC. Looking up the rest from reference TRBV19 and TRBJ2-7 gives the full variable domain: DGGITQSPKYLFRKEGQNVTLSCEQNLNHDAMYWYRQDPGQGLRLIYYSQIVNDFQKGDIAEGYSVSREKKESFPLTVTSAQKNPTAFYLCASSPGPAVGSKQYFGPGTRLTVT.

This clone appeared a single time. V usage is TRBV5-1 and J usage is TRBJ2-5; weak D call: TRBD1 (6 bases). V lost 2 bases and J lost 4, with 12 bases in between. Per germline, CDR1 SGHRS and CDR2 YFSETQ. The CDR3 runs 14 residues. The CDR3, as DNA: TGCGCCAGCAGCTTCTCAGGGGTTCCAGAGACCCAGTACTTC. Its protein is CASSFSGVPETQYF.

The chain couples TRBV15 to TRBJ2-7; 8 bases match TRBD2. V shed 1 base, J shed 7 bases, and the junction held 9 bases outside the gene matches. The CDR3 sequence is 15 residues long. From germline, CDR1 is LNHNV and CDR2 YYDKDF (reference sequence). The CDR3 region is CATSRGAGGEREQYF. Here the CDR3 DNA reads TGTGCCACCAGCAGAGGTGCGGGGGGCGAGAGGGAGCAGTACTTC.

The rearrangement joins TRBV5-6 to TRBJ2-5, with D unclear. Germline assignment: CDR1 SGHDT and CDR2 YYEEEE. Trimming pared 0 bases from V and 3 bases from J, leaving 6 bases between. The CDR3 sequence is 13 residues long. CDR3 nucleotides: TGTGCCAGCAGCTTGGTGGGTAAAGAGACCCAGTACTTC. Residues: CASSLVGKETQYF.

The rearrangement joins TRBV19 to TRBJ2-5; D may correspond to TRBD1 or TRBD2 (5 bases each). CDR3 length: 17 residues. In germline, CDR1 is LNHDA, CDR2 SQIVND (reference sequence). V was pared by 2 bases and J by 1 base, with 17 bases between. The CDR3 loop reads CASSILGRTSFQETQYF. DNA for the CDR3: TGTGCCAGTAGTATATTGGGACGGACCTCTTTCCAAGAGACCCAGTACTTC.

This sequence joins TRBV18 and TRBJ1-1; possibly TRBD1 for D (5 bases). Per germline, CDR1 KGHSH and CDR2 LQKENI. V lost 3 bases and J 1 base, leaving 12 bases between the germline ends. The CDR3 covers 15 residues. Written as DNA, the CDR3 is TGTGCCAGCTCACCCGGGGCAGGGAGGAACACTGAAGCTTTCTTT. Translating gives CASSPGAGRNTEAFF.

The rearrangement uses TRBV25-1 and TRBJ2-1; D assignment may be TRBD1 or TRBD2 (6 bases each). Trimming left V 2 bases short and J 4 bases short, with 12 bases between. The germline CDR1 and CDR2 sequences are MGHDK and SYGVNS. The CDR3 length is 15 residues. For the CDR3, the DNA is TGTGCCAGCAGTGAACCCGGGGGACAATACAATGAGCAGTTCTTC. The encoded protein is CASSEPGGQYNEQFF.

The CDR3 DNA is TGCGCCAGCAGCCAAGAGGGGTGGGGGGCGCCCCGCGGAGCTTTCTTT. Translated, it gives CASSQEGWGAPRGAFF. V gene TRBV4-1 combines with J gene TRBJ1-1, with D possibly matching TRBD1 (6 bases). The CDR3 is made up of 16 amino acids. V gave up 0 bases and J gave up 10 bases, with 21 bases separating them. Germline CDR1 is MGHRA and CDR2 is YSYEKL.

This chain connects TRBV19 to TRBJ1-2; D is unresolved. The CDR3 contains 13 residues. From germline, CDR1 is LNHDA and CDR2 SQIVND (reference sequence). Trimming pared 3 bases from V and 4 bases from J, leaving 9 bases between. CDR3 bases: TGTGCCAGTAGTATGGGTCTGGGCTATGGCTACACCTTC. It translates to CASSMGLGYGYTF. The complete variable domain, with remaining parts taken from reference TRBV19 and TRBJ1-2, reads DGGITQSPKYLFRKEGQNVTLSCEQNLNHDAMYWYRQDPGQGLRLIYYSQIVNDFQKGDIAEGYSVSREKKESFPLTVTSAQKNPTAFYLCASSMGLGYGYTFGSGTRLTVV.

CDR3 in DNA: TGTGCCATCAGTGGAGGGGCCTCTAGCACAGATACGCAGTATTTT. Translation: CAISGGASSTDTQYF. The chain carries TRBV10-3 and TRBJ2-3, with D perhaps given as TRBD1 or TRBD2 (5 bases each). CDR3 length equals 15 residues. The germline CDR1 and CDR2 sequences are ENHRY and SYGVKD. The V and J ends lost 4 bases and 0 bases respectively, with 11 bases between them.

The CDR3 DNA reads TGTGCCAGCAGGAAAGGACTAGCGGGAGACGAGCAGTACTTC. Protein: CASRKGLAGDEQYF. The V call is TRBV2, the J call TRBJ2-7; 13 bases map to TRBD2. The CDR3 totals 14 residues. Trimming took 6 bases from V and 5 from J; bases not matched to a gene: 4. CDR1 is SNHLY and CDR2 is FYNNEI in the germline V gene.

The genes are TRBV6-6 and TRBJ1-5; D is perhaps TRBD1 (5 bases). The V gene lost 2 bases and the J gene lost 1 base, with 9 bases spanning the gap. Germline V gene data show CDR1 as MNHNY and CDR2 as SVGAGI (reference sequence). CDR3 length equals 15 residues. This CDR3 is CASSYGAESNQPQHF. The CDR3, as DNA: TGTGCCAGCAGTTACGGGGCTGAGAGCAATCAGCCCCAGCATTTT.

The chain is built from TRBV25-1 and TRBJ1-1; 7 bases are shared with TRBD1. The CDR3 length is 17 residues. The V segment lost 4 bases and the J segment 4 bases; nucleotides outside the gene matches: 15. Germline CDR1 is MGHDK and CDR2 is SYGVNS. The DNA of the CDR3 is TGTGCCAGCAGTGCCTGGGAAGGGGGCGGGGATAGCACTGAAGCTTTCTTT. Translation gives CASSAWEGGGDSTEAFF.

J is TRBJ1-2 and V is TRBV6-6; D not resolved. CDR1 and CDR2 from the germline V gene are MNHNY and SVGAGI (reference sequence). There are 15 residues in the CDR3. V was clipped by 5 bases and J by 7 bases, with 20 bases between them. The CDR3 spells CASSRTEKVGLGYTF. In DNA, the CDR3 is TGTGCCAGCAGTCGGACTGAGAAGGTCGGCCTTGGCTACACCTTC.

V gene TRBV23-1 combines with J gene TRBJ2-7; perhaps D is TRBD1 or TRBD2 (5 bases each). TRBV23-1 is classed as an ORF, of uncertain function. This CDR3 is 17 amino acids long. V lost 5 bases to trimming and J lost 1 base, with 21 bases between them. CDR3 amino acids: CASSSTSGTDPSYEQYF. The CDR3 bases are TGCGCCAGCAGTTCTACTTCCGGGACGGACCCTTCCTACGAGCAGTACTTC.

The chain employs TRBV18 and TRBJ1-6; 9 bases fit TRBD1. Germline trimming cut 2 bases from V and 6 bases from J; bases unmatched to any gene: 8. The CDR3 loop spans 17 amino acids. Germline V gives CDR1 KGHSH, CDR2 LQKENI. The CDR3 here is CASSPSTTGGGNSPLHF. The CDR3 DNA sequence: TGTGCCAGCTCACCAAGTACTACAGGGGGCGGTAATTCACCCCTCCACTTT.

The gene calls are TRBV7-8 and TRBJ2-3; TRBD2 agrees at 8 bases. The CDR3 covers 15 residues. Germline trimming cut 5 bases from V and 0 bases from J; bases unmatched to any gene: 4. From germline, CDR1 is SGHVS and CDR2 FQNEAQ. CDR3 in amino acids: CASSPRLASTDTQYF. The CDR3 nucleotides are TGTGCCAGCAGCCCCAGACTAGCGAGCACAGATACGCAGTATTTT.

This chain joins TRBV10-3 and TRBJ2-2; D tentatively reads TRBD1 or TRBD2 (5 bases each). Trimming removed 11 bases at V and 1 base at J, with 11 bases between. This CDR3 region has 13 residues. Germline CDR1 ENHRY, CDR2 SYGVKD. The chain's CDR3 is CAFGTVNTGELFF. Here the CDR3 DNA reads TGTGCCTTCGGGACGGTGAACACCGGGGAGCTGTTTTTT.

In nucleotides, the CDR3 is TGTGCCAGTAGTAGCAGGGTTTTCACCGGGGAGCTGTTTTTT. Translation: CASSSRVFTGELFF. The rearrangement uses TRBV19 and TRBJ2-2; possibly TRBD1 for D (5 bases). Trimming removed 4 bases from V and 4 bases from J, with 10 bases in between. Germline CDR1 reads LNHDA; CDR2 reads SQIVND (reference sequence). The CDR3 spans 14 residues. The full variable domain, completed using reference TRBV19 and TRBJ2-2, is DGGITQSPKYLFRKEGQNVTLSCEQNLNHDAMYWYRQDPGQGLRLIYYSQIVNDFQKGDIAEGYSVSREKKESFPLTVTSAQKNPTAFYLCASSSRVFTGELFFGEGSRLTVL.